This T cell receptor (beta chain) was captured in a study of blood T cell repertoires in COVID-19. CDR3 size: 15 residues. Germline CDR1 is SGHVS and CDR2 is FQNEAQ. The V and J ends lost 2 bases and 6 bases respectively, with 16 bases between them. Original analysis: It was from reference gene primer amplification that nucleated cell counts were estimated. The data were produced by immunoSEQ multiplex PCR, yet TCRdb's version contains in-frame clones alone and is incomplete. The V and J calls and clone size are taken from that table; D and trimming were inferred from the DNA. The table lists about half a million clones, 80% to 90% of them singletons.

The genes are TRBV7-8 and TRBJ1-2; D is possibly TRBD1 (5 bases). Sequenced: peripheral blood. The sequence was obtained from a human donor in a cohort sampled during active COVID-19. CDR3 sequence: CASSLSGGRWDGYTF. The CDR3 DNA reads TGTGCCAGCAGCTTATCGGGGGGGAGGTGGGATGGCTACACCTTC.